Shown below are 24 T cell receptor beta chains from a single sample sequenced in a study of cytomegalovirus exposure and HLA in healthy donors. Researchers ran the PCR with 60 Vbeta and 13 Jbeta primers. Clones were read by immunoSEQ multiplex PCR, and TCRdb kept only the in-frame ones, dropping some. This sample's table has approximately 38,000 clones. Specimen: PBMCs. Receptors originate from a man aged 40-50 years in good health and CMV-seropositive.

This rearrangement joins TRBV27 to TRBJ1-1; D is undetermined. Germline V CDR1 and CDR2: MNHEY, SMNVEV (reference sequence). CDR3 size: 13 residues. V was shortened by 3 bases and J by 1 base, with 6 bases between the two germline ends. The CDR3 protein is CASSFGGNTEAFF. The CDR3 DNA is TGTGCCAGCAGTTTCGGAGGGAACACTGAAGCTTTCTTT.

The V and J genes are TRBV30 and TRBJ1-2; 7 bases line up with TRBD1. The CDR3 loop spans 14 amino acids. Trimming at V came to 0 bases and at J to 8 bases, leaving 9 bases not matched to a gene. In germline, CDR1 is GTSNPN, CDR2 SVGIG (reference sequence). The CDR3 region is CAWSVPGQRVGYTF. The DNA of the CDR3 is TGTGCCTGGAGTGTACCGGGACAGCGAGTAGGCTACACCTTC.

The CDR3 is CASSWGGTQYF. CDR3 DNA sequence: TGTGCCAGCAGTTGGGGGGGGACCCAGTACTTC. This sequence joins TRBV27 and TRBJ2-5; 7 nucleotides match TRBD2. Germline values: CDR1 MNHEY, CDR2 SMNVEV (reference sequence). V trimming: 4 bases; J trimming: 7 bases; junction bases outside the gene matches: 0. This CDR3 has 11 residues.

V is TRBV6-1 and J is TRBJ2-5, with 7 bases fitting TRBD2. The DNA end is more similar to TRBJ2-7, so the J call may be wrong. In germline, CDR1 is MNHNS, CDR2 SASEGT. CDR3 size: 13 residues. The CDR3 sequence: CASSPGGGYEQYF. Written as DNA, the CDR3 is TGTGCCAGCAGTCCTGGCGGGGGCTACGAGCAGTACTTC.

The chain uses TRBV14 and TRBJ2-2; 11 bases fit TRBD1. With 3 bases clipped from V and 7 bases from J, the junction kept 4 bases outside the gene matches. This CDR3 has 15 amino acids. CDR1 is SGHDN and CDR2 is FVKESK in the germline V gene. The chain's CDR3 is CASSHGQGAVGELFF. The CDR3 DNA follows: TGTGCCAGCAGCCACGGACAGGGGGCAGTCGGGGAGCTGTTTTTT.

J is TRBJ2-1 and V is TRBV5-1; TRBD2 matches at 14 bases. This CDR3 is 18 amino acids long. V gave up 2 bases and J gave up 9 bases; unmatched junction bases: 13. Germline assignment: CDR1 SGHRS and CDR2 YFSETQ. CDR3 sequence reads: CASSFGLAGGKVEGEQFF. DNA for the CDR3: TGCGCCAGCAGCTTCGGACTAGCGGGAGGTAAAGTGGAAGGTGAGCAGTTCTTC.

The rearrangement uses TRBV18 and TRBJ1-3; TRBD1 agrees at 8 bases. The germline V gene has CDR1 KGHSH and CDR2 LQKENI. The CDR3 runs to 14 residues. After removal of 3 bases from V and 4 bases from J, the junction contained 2 bases not matched to a gene. The CDR3 sequence: CASSPRTGGNTIYF. The CDR3, as DNA: TGTGCCAGCTCACCTCGGACAGGGGGAAACACCATATATTTT.

The rearrangement links TRBV7-9 to TRBJ2-3; TRBD2 might be the D (5 bases). Germline-derived CDR1 and CDR2 are SEHNR and FQNEAQ (reference sequence). The CDR3 covers 15 residues. V was pared by 5 bases and J by 0 bases, with 12 bases between. DNA for the CDR3: TGTGCCAGCAGCCTACGTGGCGGGAGCACAGATACGCAGTATTTT. Protein sequence: CASSLRGGSTDTQYF.

V usage is TRBV5-4 and J usage is TRBJ1-1, with a weak D call TRBD1 (6 bases). Trimming pared 3 bases from V and 1 base from J, leaving 7 bases between. The CDR3 has 13 residues. Looked up from germline, CDR1 is SGHNT and CDR2 is YYREEE (reference sequence). The CDR3 region is CASSWGRNTEAFF. The DNA of the CDR3 is TGTGCCAGCAGCTGGGGGCGGAACACTGAAGCTTTCTTT.

V gene TRBV2 combines with J gene TRBJ2-3; D might be TRBD2 (6 bases). The CDR3 is 12 residues long. The germline V gene has CDR1 SNHLY and CDR2 FYNNEI. Trimming took off 10 bases at V and 4 bases at J, with 12 bases between the two ends. CDR3 sequence reads: CAKSRGSDTQYF. The CDR3 DNA sequence: TGTGCCAAGTCACGGGGGTCAGATACGCAGTATTTT. The full variable domain, completed using reference TRBV2 and TRBJ2-3, is EPEVTQTPSHQVTQMGQEVILRCVPISNHLYFYWYRQILGQKVEFLVSFYNNEISEKSEIFDDQFSVERPDGSNFTLKIRSTKLEDSAMYFCAKSRGSDTQYFGPGTRLTVL.

The V gene is TRBV27, the J gene TRBJ2-1; 7 bases are a match to TRBD2. This CDR3 is 16 amino acids long. CDR1 MNHEY and CDR2 SMNVEV come from the germline V gene (reference sequence). Trimming removed 3 bases from V and 9 bases from J; junction bases left unmatched: 14. CDR3 sequence reads: CASSFGGTNQGGEQFF. The CDR3 region has the DNA TGTGCCAGCAGTTTTGGGGGGACTAATCAGGGCGGTGAGCAGTTCTTC.

The CDR3 sequence is CASSETGDSYEQYF. The CDR3 nucleotides read TGTGCCAGCAGTGAGACAGGGGATTCCTACGAGCAGTACTTC. The J gene is TRBJ2-7, the V gene TRBV2, with 8 bases identical to TRBD1. The J segment lost 1 base and the V segment lost 3 bases, leaving 2 bases of the junction unmatched. Germline lookup yields CDR1 SNHLY and CDR2 FYNNEI. CDR3 length: 14 residues. The full variable domain, its missing parts supplied by reference TRBV2 and TRBJ2-7, is EPEVTQTPSHQVTQMGQEVILRCVPISNHLYFYWYRQILGQKVEFLVSFYNNEISEKSEIFDDQFSVERPDGSNFTLKIRSTKLEDSAMYFCASSETGDSYEQYFGPGTRLTVT.

The chain carries TRBV12-5 and TRBJ1-2; D unresolved. This CDR3 comprises 13 residues. Trimming took 0 bases from V and 6 from J, leaving 8 bases between them. Looked up from germline, CDR1 is LGHNT and CDR2 is FRNRAP. In DNA, the CDR3 is TGTGCTAGTGGTTTGGTCGGAGGGAATGGCTACACCTTC. Its translation is CASGLVGGNGYTF. Complete variable domain (other parts from reference TRBV12-5 and TRBJ1-2): DARVTQTPRHKVTEMGQEVTMRCQPILGHNTVFWYRQTMMQGLELLAYFRNRAPLDDSGMPKDRFSAEMPDATLATLKIQPSEPRDSAVYFCASGLVGGNGYTFGSGTRLTVV.

The V gene is TRBV28, the J gene TRBJ2-7, with a weak D call TRBD1 (5 bases). V was shortened by 8 bases and J by 0 bases, with 17 bases between the two germline ends. In germline, CDR1 is MDHEN, CDR2 SYDVKM. CDR3 size: 15 residues. This chain's CDR3 is CASYPTTTASYEQYF. The CDR3 DNA reads TGTGCCAGCTACCCTACCACGACAGCCTCCTACGAGCAGTACTTC.

This chain joins TRBV30 and TRBJ1-2; 8 nucleotides agree with TRBD1. The ends lost 4 bases at V and 5 bases at J; junction bases unmatched: 6. Germline loops: CDR1 GTSNPN, CDR2 SVGIG (reference sequence). CDR3 length equals 13 residues. For the CDR3, the DNA is TGTGCCTGGAAGCGTCAGGGGGCTTATGGCTACACCTTC. Its translation: CAWKRQGAYGYTF.

The gene calls are TRBV11-3 and TRBJ2-7; D may be TRBD1 (6 bases). The CDR3 has 13 residues. Germline CDR1 is SGHNT and CDR2 is YENEEA. The V and J ends lost 5 bases and 4 bases respectively, with 12 bases between them. CDR3 in DNA: TGTGCCAGCAGCAACCGGGACACTTACGAGCAGTACTTC. It is translated as CASSNRDTYEQYF. Together with reference TRBV11-3 and TRBJ2-7, the CDR3 gives the full variable domain: EAGVVQSPRYKIIEKKQPVAFWCNPISGHNTLYWYLQNLGQGPELLIRYENEEAVDDSQLPKDRFSAERLKGVDSTLKIQPAELGDSAVYLCASSNRDTYEQYFGPGTRLTVT.

This sequence joins TRBV19 and TRBJ1-1, with D possibly TRBD1 on 5 matching bases. The CDR3 consists of 15 residues. Trimming shortened V by 1 base and J by 5 bases, and 14 bases separated the two germline ends. CDR1 LNHDA and CDR2 SQIVND come from the germline V gene (reference sequence). The CDR3 here is CASSIVGPGGTEAFF. CDR3 coding DNA: TGTGCCAGTAGTATAGTAGGGCCCGGGGGGACTGAAGCTTTCTTT.

The genes are TRBV7-2 and TRBJ1-1; 8 bases are a match to TRBD1. This CDR3 region has 13 residues. CDR1 is SGHTA, CDR2 FQGNSA, per germline. Germline trimming cut 6 bases from V and 5 bases from J; bases unmatched to any gene: 5. The CDR3 region is CASREQGGTEAFF. The DNA for the CDR3 is TGTGCCAGCAGAGAACAGGGGGGAACTGAAGCTTTCTTT. The entire variable domain, with the rest obtained from reference TRBV7-2 and TRBJ1-1, is as follows: GAGVSQSPSNKVTEKGKDVELRCDPISGHTALYWYRQSLGQGLEFLIYFQGNSAPDKSGLPSDRFSAERTGGSVSTLTIQRTQQEDSAVYLCASREQGGTEAFFGQGTRLTVV.

Here the CDR3 reads CASRLLAGTTDTQYF. The CDR3 DNA reads as TGTGCCAGCAGACTACTAGCGGGAACGACGGATACGCAGTATTTT. The V and J genes are TRBV2 and TRBJ2-3; 10 nucleotides line up with TRBD2. V shed 6 bases and J 6 bases; nucleotides not matched to a gene: 9. Germline lookup yields CDR1 SNHLY and CDR2 FYNNEI. This CDR3 region has 15 residues.

This CDR3 reads CASRTQGAGSEKLFF. The CDR3, as DNA: TGTGCCAGCAGAACACAGGGGGCCGGGAGTGAAAAACTGTTTTTT. V is TRBV6-6 and J is TRBJ1-4, with TRBD1 identical over 9 bases. Unmatched junction bases numbered 9, after V lost 6 bases and J lost 7 bases. The germline CDR1 and CDR2 sequences are MNHNY and SVGAGI (reference sequence). The length of the CDR3 is 15 residues.

V and J are TRBV6-5 and TRBJ2-7, with 8 bases that match TRBD2. Germline lookup yields CDR1 MNHEY and CDR2 SVGAGI. J was trimmed by 0 bases and V by 9 bases; bases with no gene match: 7. The CDR3 runs 14 residues. The CDR3 bases are TGTGCCAGTACCCGTAGCGGGGACTCCTACGAGCAGTACTTC. It specifies CASTRSGDSYEQYF.

The chain couples TRBV10-3 to TRBJ1-1; perhaps TRBD1 as D (6 bases). This CDR3 region has 14 residues. Germline lookup yields CDR1 ENHRY and CDR2 SYGVKD. Between the trimmed V and J ends, which lost 7 bases and 0 bases, there was a span of 12 bases. CDR3 sequence: CAITGGAMNTEAFF. The CDR3 DNA follows: TGTGCCATCACCGGGGGGGCCATGAACACTGAAGCTTTCTTT.

The gene calls are TRBV5-4 and TRBJ2-1, with 7 bases that match TRBD1. The CDR3 is 15 amino acids. Trimming at V came to 4 bases and at J to 6 bases, leaving 10 bases not matched to a gene. Germline CDR1 reads SGHNT; CDR2 reads YYREEE (reference sequence). CDR3 in amino acids: CASSPQGEGGNEQFF. The CDR3 DNA is TGTGCCAGCAGCCCCCAGGGGGAAGGGGGCAATGAGCAGTTCTTC.

The chain uses TRBV11-2 and TRBJ2-7, with D perhaps matching TRBD2 (6 bases). Trimming removed 3 bases at V and 2 bases at J, with 17 bases between. Germline V gene sequence: CDR1 SGHAT, CDR2 FQNNGV. CDR3 length: 16 residues. For the CDR3, the DNA is TGTGCCAGCAGCTTTCAACAATCGGGAGCCACCTACGAGCAGTACTTC. This gives the protein CASSFQQSGATYEQYF.